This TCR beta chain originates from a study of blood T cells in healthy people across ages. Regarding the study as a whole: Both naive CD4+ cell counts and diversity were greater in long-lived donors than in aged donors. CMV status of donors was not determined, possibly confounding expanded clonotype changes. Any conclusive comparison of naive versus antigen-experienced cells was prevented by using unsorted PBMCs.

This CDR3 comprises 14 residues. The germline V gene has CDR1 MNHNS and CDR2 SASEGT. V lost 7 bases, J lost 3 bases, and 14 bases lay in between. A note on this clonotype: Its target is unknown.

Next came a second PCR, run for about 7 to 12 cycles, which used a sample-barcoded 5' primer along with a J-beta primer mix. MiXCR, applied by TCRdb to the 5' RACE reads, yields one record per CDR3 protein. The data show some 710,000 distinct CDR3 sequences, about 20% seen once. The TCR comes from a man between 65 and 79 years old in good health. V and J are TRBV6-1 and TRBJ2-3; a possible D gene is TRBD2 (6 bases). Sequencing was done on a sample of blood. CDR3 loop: CASKTGGWTDTQYF. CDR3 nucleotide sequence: TGTGCCAGCAAGACCGGGGGTTGGACAGATACGCAGTATTTT.